These 25 T cell receptor beta chains came from one sample sequenced in a study of beta chain features in type 1 diabetes. General observations from the study: Shorter TCRB CDR3s, moderately but significantly so, were found in Type 1 diabetes patients in all four CD4+ subsets.

The isolated RNA, all of it, was reverse transcribed, so expressed TCRB transcripts were what got sequenced. Some clones are missing from TCRdb's copy, which holds only in-frame ones; the method was immunoSEQ multiplex PCR. Of 600,000 to 750,000 clones in the sample, about an eighth are singletons; the top ten hold 0.095% to 0.15%. No antigen has been identified for these receptors. Material: naive CD4+ T cells from blood. The receptor source for this set is a man aged 25-45 years with type 1 diabetes.

V gene TRBV11-2 combines with J gene TRBJ2-3; D unresolved. This CDR3 region has 13 residues. In germline, CDR1 is SGHAT, CDR2 FQNNGV. The ends were cut back, 1 base at V and 6 bases at J, with 8 bases in the middle. The CDR3 DNA is TGTGCCAGCAGCTTAGGAAGGGCGGATACGCAGTATTTT. This sequence encodes CASSLGRADTQYF.

The sample holds a few counts of this clone. This chain uses TRBV7-9 with TRBJ2-1, with TRBD1 as a possible D gene (5 bases). This CDR3 has 14 residues. The germline CDR1 and CDR2 sequences are SEHNR and FQNEAQ (reference sequence). The V end lost 5 bases, the J end lost 5 bases, and 13 bases lay between the germline ends. Here the CDR3 DNA reads TGTGCCAGCAGCCTCGCCCAGGGTGACAATGAGCAGTTCTTC. It translates to CASSLAQGDNEQFF.

The J gene is TRBJ2-5, the V gene TRBV7-9; a weak D match, TRBD2 (5 bases). V was cut by 10 bases and J by 5 bases, with 17 bases left in between. The CDR3 spans 13 residues. Germline lookup yields CDR1 SEHNR and CDR2 FQNEAQ (reference sequence). The CDR3 nucleotides read TGTGCCACCGGGAATACTAGGCAGGAGACCCAGTACTTC. It encodes CATGNTRQETQYF.

This clone was recorded a few times. The rearrangement links TRBV9 to TRBJ1-4, with D possibly TRBD1 on 5 matching bases. The CDR3 consists of 13 residues. Germline lookup yields CDR1 SGDLS and CDR2 YYNGEE. V lost 0 bases to trimming and J lost 11 bases, with 11 bases between them. CDR3 sequence reads: CASSVGLWGKLFF. The CDR3 nucleotides are TGTGCCAGCAGCGTAGGGTTGTGGGGGAAACTGTTTTTT.

This chain uses TRBV5-4 with TRBJ1-4; D ambiguous. Germline CDR1 reads SGHNT; CDR2 reads YYREEE (reference sequence). V lost 0 bases and J 0 bases, leaving 12 bases between the germline ends. This CDR3 is built from 17 residues. CDR3 residues: CASSLGHQFSTNEKLFF. The DNA of the CDR3 is TGTGCCAGCAGCTTGGGACACCAGTTCTCAACTAATGAAAAACTGTTTTTT.

The V and J genes are TRBV9 and TRBJ2-3; D possibly uses TRBD1 or TRBD2 (5 bases each). Germline V gene sequence: CDR1 SGDLS, CDR2 YYNGEE. Trimming took 0 bases from V and 0 from J, leaving 20 bases between them. The length of the CDR3 is 19 residues. CDR3 region: CASSVDGPSGARSTDTQYF. The DNA for the CDR3 is TGTGCCAGCAGCGTAGATGGACCTTCCGGGGCCCGTAGCACAGATACGCAGTATTTT. Together with reference TRBV9 and TRBJ2-3, the CDR3 gives the full variable domain: DSGVTQTPKHLITATGQRVTLRCSPRSGDLSVYWYQQSLDQGLQFLIQYYNGEERAKGNILERFSAQQFPDLHSELNLSSLELGDSALYFCASSVDGPSGARSTDTQYFGPGTRLTVL.

The genes are TRBV30 and TRBJ2-7, with 7 bases lining up with TRBD1. The CDR3 extends over 13 amino acids. Germline V gene lookup returns CDR1 GTSNPN and CDR2 SVGIG (reference sequence). The ends lost 0 bases at V and 6 bases at J; junction bases unmatched: 5. The CDR3 nucleotides are TGTGCCTGGAGTGTACAGGGGAGTGGCGAGCAGTACTTC. Protein: CAWSVQGSGEQYF. Full variable domain (missing parts from reference TRBV30 and TRBJ2-7): SQTIHQWPATLVQPVGSPLSLECTVEGTSNPNLYWYRQAAGRGLQLLFYSVGIGQISSEVPQNLSASRPQDRQFILSSKKLLLSDSGFYLCAWSVQGSGEQYFGPGTRLTVT.

This chain connects TRBV5-6 to TRBJ2-5, with D hard to call. The ends were cut back, 4 bases at V and 5 bases at J, with 18 bases in the middle. The V gene's germline CDR1 is SGHDT and CDR2 YYEEEE. The CDR3 covers 15 residues. The CDR3 reads CASSPKDPFGETQYF. CDR3 in DNA: TGTGCCAGCAGCCCGAAGGACCCTTTCGGGGAGACCCAGTACTTC.

This chain joins TRBV5-1 and TRBJ2-5, with a weak D call TRBD1 (6 bases). Germline V gene data show CDR1 as SGHRS and CDR2 as YFSETQ. Trimming took 0 bases from V and 3 from J, leaving 9 bases between them. CDR3 length: 14 amino acids. CDR3 sequence reads: CASSLGWTEETQYF. DNA for the CDR3: TGCGCCAGCAGCTTGGGGTGGACAGAAGAGACCCAGTACTTC.

This clone has only a few counts. The chain recombines TRBV6-6 with TRBJ2-1; D perhaps matches TRBD2 (5 bases). The CDR3 runs 16 residues. Germline-derived CDR1 and CDR2 are MNHNY and SVGAGI (reference sequence). V lost 7 bases and J 1 base, leaving 17 bases between the germline ends. The CDR3 DNA reads as TGTGCCAGCACCCTCGGGGTACCGCCTTCCTACAATGAGCAGTTCTTC. Protein product: CASTLGVPPSYNEQFF.

This clone has a handful of counts. This chain joins TRBV7-2 and TRBJ2-5, with no clear D. The ends were cut back, 4 bases at V and 1 base at J, with 7 bases in the middle. The length of the CDR3 is 13 residues. Germline CDR1 is SGHTA and CDR2 is FQGNSA. The CDR3: CASSSGVQETQYF. Written as DNA, the CDR3 is TGTGCCAGCAGCTCTGGAGTCCAAGAGACCCAGTACTTC.

Note on this clone: One end of the junction is discordant with germline, which a read error may explain. The CDR3 DNA is TGTGCCAGCTCGCCGGGACAGGGGGAGGCTGAGGCTTTCTTT. Amino acid sequence: CASSPGQGEAEAFF. The V gene is TRBV18, the J gene TRBJ1-1; TRBD1 agrees at 11 bases. This CDR3 has 14 residues. Germline V lookup: CDR1 KGHSH, CDR2 LQKENI.

The chain has TRBV7-8 and TRBJ2-7, with a weak D call TRBD1 (6 bases). Germline V gene sequence: CDR1 SGHVS, CDR2 FQNEAQ. The CDR3 is made up of 12 amino acids. V dropped 5 bases and J dropped 12 bases, with 17 bases sitting between them. The CDR3 sequence: CASSRTGPDAYF. For the CDR3, the DNA is TGTGCCAGCAGCCGCACAGGGCCCGACGCGTACTTC.

This chain uses TRBV12-5 with TRBJ2-5; 7 nucleotides agree with TRBD1. Trimming cost V 4 bases and J 4 bases; bases outside gene matches: 6. Germline CDR1 is LGHNT and CDR2 is FRNRAP. This CDR3 is 14 amino acids long. CDR3 sequence reads: CASGSEGARETQYF. The CDR3 nucleotides read TGTGCTAGTGGTTCCGAGGGGGCGAGAGAGACCCAGTACTTC.

This clone was counted between two and nine times. The chain joins TRBV2 to TRBJ1-6; unclear D gene. The germline gives CDR1 SNHLY, CDR2 FYNNEI. CDR3 length: 11 amino acids. V was clipped by 5 bases and J by 6 bases, with 2 bases between them. The CDR3 DNA follows: TGTGCCAGCAGTCTTAATTCACCCCTCCACTTT. Amino acid sequence: CASSLNSPLHF.

This sequence joins TRBV10-3 and TRBJ2-3, with D maybe TRBD2 (5 bases). There are 15 residues in the CDR3. Trimming removed 4 bases at V and 6 bases at J, with 17 bases between. Germline CDR1 and CDR2: ENHRY and SYGVKD. The CDR3 DNA sequence: TGTGCCATCAGTGGCCTAGCCGCCCCCGGGGATACGCAGTATTTT. Its translation: CAISGLAAPGDTQYF.

This clone was observed a few times. The rearrangement links TRBV30 to TRBJ2-3; D is undetermined. The CDR3 length is 13 residues. Between the trimmed V and J ends, which lost 1 base and 6 bases, there was a span of 11 bases. Germline loops: CDR1 GTSNPN, CDR2 SVGIG (reference sequence). In nucleotides, the CDR3 is TGTGCCTGGAGTGGGGGTTTCAGGGATACGCAGTATTTT. Translated: CAWSGGFRDTQYF.

In its sample, this clone was seen a few times. The CDR3 bases are TGTGCCACCAGCAAGAGGGCAGCTACAACTAATGAAAAACTGTTTTTT. As protein: CATSKRAATTNEKLFF. The chain recombines TRBV15 with TRBJ1-4; no clear D. V shed 4 bases and J shed 0 bases, with 12 bases lying between them. Germline V gene sequence: CDR1 LNHNV, CDR2 YYDKDF (reference sequence). CDR3 length: 16 residues.

This clone was counted between two and nine times. The chain employs TRBV5-5 and TRBJ1-1; D ambiguous. The CDR3 spans 13 residues. Deletions cut 4 bases from V and 11 bases from J, with 18 bases between. The germline V gene has CDR1 SGHKS and CDR2 YYEKEE (reference sequence). CDR3 loop: CASSVGRLAGAFF. The CDR3 nucleotides are TGTGCCAGCAGCGTTGGACGCCTTGCTGGGGCTTTCTTT.

This chain joins TRBV7-9 and TRBJ1-6; D is unresolved. There are 17 residues in the CDR3. With 1 base removed from V and 4 bases from J, the gap between germline ends came to 14 bases. Germline CDR1 is SEHNR and CDR2 is FQNEAQ (reference sequence). CDR3 in amino acids: CASSLGGGRLYNSPLHF. The CDR3 nucleotides are TGTGCCAGCAGCTTAGGAGGAGGGCGGCTGTATAATTCACCCCTCCACTTT.

A few counts support this clone. Other DNA sequences of this sample code for an identical CDR3. The chain carries TRBV27 and TRBJ2-7, with 10 bases matching TRBD1. V was clipped by 2 bases and J by 4 bases; unmatched bases: 2. CDR1 is MNHEY, CDR2 SMNVEV, per germline (reference sequence). There are 14 residues in the CDR3. The CDR3 here is CASSLRDRGYEQYF. In DNA, the CDR3 is TGTGCCAGCAGTTTAAGGGACAGGGGTTACGAGCAGTACTTC.

V gene TRBV29-1 combines with J gene TRBJ1-4; D possibly corresponds to TRBD1 (5 bases). The germline gives CDR1 SQVTM, CDR2 ANQGSEA. CDR3 size: 15 residues. V was cut by 3 bases and J by 5 bases, with 16 bases left in between. The CDR3 DNA sequence: TGCAGCGTTGAGGGCCCCGGGGGGTGGAATGAAAAACTGTTTTTT. This gives the protein CSVEGPGGWNEKLFF. The full variable domain, in which reference TRBV29-1 and TRBJ1-4 provide the parts outside the CDR3, is SAVISQKPSRDICQRGTSLTIQCQVDSQVTMMFWYRQQPGQSLTLIATANQGSEATYESGFVIDKFPISRPNLTFSTLTVSNMSPEDSSIYLCSVEGPGGWNEKLFFGSGTQLSVL.

This clone was found many times. The genes are TRBV10-3 and TRBJ2-1; D gene uncertain. This CDR3 contains 13 residues. Germline V CDR1 and CDR2: ENHRY, SYGVKD. V was cut by 3 bases and J by 3 bases, with 6 bases left in between. DNA of the CDR3: TGTGCCATCAGTGATAGGAACTACAATGAGCAGTTCTTC. It encodes CAISDRNYNEQFF.

The chain joins TRBV29-1 to TRBJ1-1, with 9 bases identical to TRBD1. This CDR3 is 13 amino acids long. Losses at the gene ends were 6 bases for V and 3 bases for J; bases not matched to a gene: 5. Germline CDR1 and CDR2: SQVTM and ANQGSEA. The CDR3 region is CSVGQGRDTEAFF. The CDR3 DNA follows: TGCAGCGTCGGACAGGGGAGGGACACTGAAGCTTTCTTT. Filled out from reference TRBV29-1 and TRBJ1-1, the complete variable domain reads SAVISQKPSRDICQRGTSLTIQCQVDSQVTMMFWYRQQPGQSLTLIATANQGSEATYESGFVIDKFPISRPNLTFSTLTVSNMSPEDSSIYLCSVGQGRDTEAFFGQGTRLTVV.

The table lists this clone with a few counts. This chain uses TRBV7-9 with TRBJ1-1; D gene uncertain. Trimming removed 4 bases at V and 10 bases at J, with 13 bases between. The CDR3 extends over 12 amino acids. Germline-derived CDR1 and CDR2 are SEHNR and FQNEAQ (reference sequence). The CDR3 DNA follows: TGTGCCAGCAGCTCCTATCCTGAAATAGCTTTCTTT. This codes for CASSSYPEIAFF.